What follows are 28 T cell receptor beta chains derived from one specimen sequenced in a study of blood T cell repertoires in COVID-19. TCRdb's table, derived via immunoSEQ multiplex PCR, lists solely in-frame clones and lacks some. This sample has 240,000 or so clones, with around 88% found just once. The sample taken for sequencing was peripheral blood. The receptor source for this set is a woman in her 30s who had recovered from COVID-19.

The J gene is TRBJ2-3, the V gene TRBV7-6; 10 positions agree with TRBD2. V was clipped by 2 bases and J by 0 bases; unmatched bases: 11. Germline-derived CDR1 and CDR2 are SGHVS and FNYEAQ. The CDR3 is made up of 19 amino acids. This chain's CDR3 is CASSLRAAGGDRSTDTQYF. The CDR3 coding sequence is TGTGCCAGCAGCTTACGAGCAGCGGGGGGGGACCGTAGCACAGATACGCAGTATTTT.

The CDR3 DNA follows: TGTGCCAGCAGAGGACAGGCGGATGGCTACACCTTC. Amino acids: CASRGQADGYTF. The chain has TRBV12-3 or TRBV12-4 and TRBJ1-2, with 7 nucleotides matching TRBD1. J was trimmed by 6 bases and V by 6 bases; bases with no gene match: 4. The CDR3 extends over 12 amino acids.

This chain connects TRBV7-2 to TRBJ1-1; 10 bases map to TRBD1. Germline assignment: CDR1 SGHTA and CDR2 FQGNSA. Trimming at V came to 5 bases and at J to 10 bases, leaving 10 bases not matched to a gene. The CDR3 is 14 residues long. The CDR3 nucleotides are TGTGCCAGCAGCCGGGCGGACAGGGGGTTAGGAGCTTTCTTT. This gives the protein CASSRADRGLGAFF.

V and J are TRBV27 and TRBJ1-3; TRBD1 is a possible D gene (5 bases). V was shortened by 6 bases and J by 0 bases, with 15 bases between the two germline ends. This CDR3 region has 16 residues. Looked up from germline, CDR1 is MNHEY and CDR2 is SMNVEV (reference sequence). In nucleotides, the CDR3 is TGTGCCAGCAGCCTTGGGCCCGGACACTCTGGAAACACCATATATTTT. Its translation is CASSLGPGHSGNTIYF.

This chain connects TRBV9 to TRBJ2-7; 10 bases agree with TRBD2. Trimming took 0 bases from V and 2 from J; bases not matched to a gene: 2. The CDR3 is 15 residues long. In germline, CDR1 is SGDLS, CDR2 YYNGEE. Written as DNA, the CDR3 is TGTGCCAGCAGCGTAGATACTAGCGGGGCCTACGAGCAGTACTTC. Encoded protein: CASSVDTSGAYEQYF.

The V and J genes are TRBV5-1 and TRBJ2-2; 7 nucleotides match TRBD2. There are 16 residues in the CDR3. Trimming at V came to 0 bases and at J to 1 base, leaving 3 bases not matched to a gene. The V gene's germline CDR1 is SGHRS and CDR2 YFSETQ. CDR3 amino acids: CASSLATGGNTGELFF. CDR3 sequence (DNA): TGCGCCAGCAGCTTGGCCACGGGGGGGAACACCGGGGAGCTGTTTTTT.

The chain joins TRBV24-1 to TRBJ1-2; D may be TRBD1 (6 bases). Germline loops: CDR1 KGHDR, CDR2 SFDVKD. CDR3 length: 14 amino acids. Deletions cut 4 bases from V and 8 bases from J, with 16 bases between. CDR3 residues: CATSDPGHFGGYTF. The CDR3 DNA is TGTGCCACCAGTGACCCGGGACACTTCGGAGGCTACACCTTC.

The V call is TRBV12-5, the J call TRBJ1-2; tentatively, D is TRBD1 (5 bases). CDR1 and CDR2 from the germline V gene are LGHNT and FRNRAP. The length of the CDR3 is 13 residues. Trimming pared 4 bases from V and 3 bases from J, leaving 9 bases between. The CDR3 DNA is TGTGCTAGTGGTTGGGGAGGGGACTATGGCTACACCTTC. Its protein product is CASGWGGDYGYTF.

This clone was counted at least ten times. The chain carries TRBV12-3 or TRBV12-4 and TRBJ1-2; 7 nucleotides match TRBD1. This CDR3 has 12 amino acids. V gave up 4 bases and J gave up 6 bases; unmatched junction bases: 2. CDR3 protein: CASSSGTDGYTF. CDR3 nucleotide sequence: TGTGCCAGCAGTTCCGGGACAGATGGCTACACCTTC.

This chain connects TRBV19 to TRBJ1-2; D might be TRBD1 (6 bases). The CDR3 sequence is 14 residues long. V lost 6 bases and J 2 bases, leaving 13 bases between the germline ends. Germline CDR1 and CDR2: LNHDA and SQIVND (reference sequence). CDR3 sequence reads: CASRVGDTNYGYTF. The CDR3 coding sequence is TGTGCCAGTAGAGTAGGGGACACCAACTATGGCTACACCTTC.

J is TRBJ2-5 and V is TRBV3-1 (or the pseudogene TRBV3-2), with 9 bases matching TRBD1. The CDR3 extends over 14 amino acids. J was trimmed by 5 bases and V by 4 bases; bases with no gene match: 5. Germline V gene sequence: CDR1 LGHDT, CDR2 YNNKEL (reference sequence). CDR3 nucleotides: TGTGCCAGCAGCCCTTGGACAGGGGACGAGACCCAGTACTTC. It yields the protein CASSPWTGDETQYF.

V usage is TRBV12-1 and J usage is TRBJ2-5; the D call in the table, TRBD2, was not verified against the DNA. TRBV12-1 is a known pseudogene. This CDR3 is 17 amino acids long. CDR3 nucleotide sequence: TGTGCCAGCAGCTCTGGGACTAGCGGGGGAGATAAAGAGACCCAGTACTTC. Translation gives CASSSGTSGGDKETQYF.

The V gene is TRBV6-5, the J gene TRBJ1-1; 7 nucleotides agree with TRBD1. Germline assignment: CDR1 MNHEY and CDR2 SVGAGI. The CDR3 sequence is 14 residues long. With 5 bases clipped from V and 1 base from J, the junction kept 4 bases outside the gene matches. CDR3 in amino acids: CASSRTGPNTEAFF. In DNA, the CDR3 is TGTGCCAGCAGTAGGACAGGTCCGAACACTGAAGCTTTCTTT.

The chain links TRBV9 to TRBJ1-3, with 8 positions matching TRBD1. Trimming took 3 bases from V and 3 from J; bases not matched to a gene: 2. The V gene's germline CDR1 is SGDLS and CDR2 YYNGEE. The CDR3 is made up of 14 amino acids. DNA for the CDR3: TGTGCCAGCAGCGCAGGGACAGGTGGAAACACCATATATTTT. Translating it yields CASSAGTGGNTIYF.

The V gene is TRBV7-9, the J gene TRBJ1-4, with TRBD1 identical over 9 bases. Germline V gene sequence: CDR1 SEHNR, CDR2 FQNEAQ (reference sequence). The CDR3 spans 14 residues. V trimming: 4 bases; J trimming: 4 bases; junction bases outside the gene matches: 1. CDR3 sequence reads: CASSWGQGNEKLFF. The DNA for the CDR3 is TGTGCCAGCAGCTGGGGACAGGGTAATGAAAAACTGTTTTTT. Full variable domain (missing parts from reference TRBV7-9 and TRBJ1-4): DTGVSQNPRHKITKRGQNVTFRCDPISEHNRLYWYRQTLGQGPEFLTYFQNEAQLEKSRLLSDRFSAERPKGSFSTLEIQRTEQGDSAMYLCASSWGQGNEKLFFGSGTQLSVL.

J is TRBJ1-5 and V is TRBV7-2; possible D gene TRBD1, 6 bases. The CDR3 is made up of 15 amino acids. V gave up 5 bases and J gave up 0 bases, with 11 bases separating them. Per germline, CDR1 SGHTA and CDR2 FQGNSA. CDR3 region: CASSPGQYSNQPQHF. In nucleotides, the CDR3 is TGTGCCAGCAGCCCTGGACAGTATAGCAATCAGCCCCAGCATTTT.

The chain is built from TRBV15 and TRBJ2-5; 10 bases fit TRBD1. CDR3 length: 14 residues. Looked up from germline, CDR1 is LNHNV and CDR2 is YYDKDF (reference sequence). Losses at the gene ends were 3 bases for V and 5 bases for J; bases not matched to a gene: 3. DNA of the CDR3: TGTGCCACCAGCAGGAGGACAGGGGGGGAGACCCAGTACTTC. Translating gives CATSRRTGGETQYF. The complete variable domain, with remaining parts taken from reference TRBV15 and TRBJ2-5, reads DAMVIQNPRYQVTQFGKPVTLSCSQTLNHNVMYWYQQKSSQAPKLLFHYYDKDFNNEADTPDNFQSRRPNTSFCFLDIRSPGLGDTAMYLCATSRRTGGETQYFGPGTRLLVL.

The V call is TRBV9, the J call TRBJ1-2; TRBD1 agrees at 10 bases. V was clipped by 3 bases and J by 8 bases; unmatched bases: 4. The CDR3 covers 13 residues. Per the germline V gene, CDR1 is SGDLS and CDR2 is YYNGEE. The DNA of the CDR3 is TGTGCCAGCAGCGAGACAGGGGGCCAAGGCTACACCTTC. Translation: CASSETGGQGYTF.

V is TRBV27 and J is TRBJ1-1, with D unclear. The V and J ends lost 6 bases and 3 bases respectively, with 14 bases between them. This CDR3 contains 14 residues. Per the germline V gene, CDR1 is MNHEY and CDR2 is SMNVEV (reference sequence). The CDR3 spells CASSPSRLDTEAFF. CDR3 sequence (DNA): TGTGCCAGCAGCCCGTCTCGGTTGGACACTGAAGCTTTCTTT.

There are a few counts of this clone. The chain carries TRBV5-4 and TRBJ2-7; perhaps TRBD2 as D (5 bases). This CDR3 has 15 amino acids. The V gene lost 0 bases and the J gene lost 1 base, with 11 bases spanning the gap. In germline, CDR1 is SGHNT, CDR2 YYREEE (reference sequence). The CDR3 DNA follows: TGTGCCAGCAGCTTGGACCCGGACTTTTCCTACGAGCAGTACTTC. Translated, it gives CASSLDPDFSYEQYF.

This clone was counted once. The chain recombines TRBV7-2 with TRBJ2-2, with 13 bases fitting TRBD2. This CDR3 is built from 17 residues. Germline values: CDR1 SGHTA, CDR2 FQGNSA. The J segment lost 4 bases and the V segment lost 5 bases, leaving 7 bases of the junction unmatched. CDR3 sequence (DNA): TGTGCCAGCAGCCCAAGGACTAGCGGGGGTGGCACCGGGGAGCTGTTTTTT. This gives the protein CASSPRTSGGGTGELFF.

The sample holds one count of this clone. CDR3 loop: CASSLRVGQVYGYTF. The CDR3 region has the DNA TGTGCCAGCAGCCTTAGGGTGGGGCAGGTCTATGGCTACACCTTC. This chain connects TRBV3-1 (or the pseudogene TRBV3-2) to TRBJ1-2; tentative D call: TRBD1 (5 bases). The germline V gene has CDR1 LGHDT and CDR2 YNNKEL (reference sequence). V lost 4 bases, J lost 4 bases, and 16 bases lay in between. The CDR3 sequence is 15 residues long.

This chain connects TRBV9 to TRBJ1-3, with D uncertain. With 1 base removed from V and 2 bases from J, the gap between germline ends came to 10 bases. The CDR3 is 15 amino acids. CDR1 is SGDLS and CDR2 is YYNGEE in the germline V gene. The CDR3 DNA follows: TGTGCCAGCAGCGTAAGACAACAGCCTGGAAACACCATATATTTT. Translating gives CASSVRQQPGNTIYF.

The chain couples TRBV27 to TRBJ1-2; D unclear. Trimming took 7 bases from V and 7 from J, leaving 16 bases between them. CDR1 and CDR2 from the germline V gene are MNHEY and SMNVEV (reference sequence). This CDR3 contains 13 residues. The CDR3 DNA sequence: TGTGCCAGCAAGACCCTCGGAGAGGGTGGCTACACCTTC. Its protein product is CASKTLGEGGYTF.

The chain is built from TRBV2 and TRBJ1-2; TRBD1 is a possible D gene (6 bases). The CDR3 has 12 amino acids. V lost 5 bases, J lost 6 bases, and 10 bases lay in between. Germline values: CDR1 SNHLY, CDR2 FYNNEI. The CDR3 loop is CASSLQGDGYTF. Here the CDR3 DNA reads TGTGCCAGCAGTCTACAGGGTGATGGCTACACCTTC.

This chain connects TRBV19 to TRBJ2-1; TRBD2 matches 10 bases. V was pared by 3 bases and J by 6 bases, with 14 bases of the junction left unmatched. Germline V gene data show CDR1 as LNHDA and CDR2 as SQIVND (reference sequence). The CDR3 covers 18 residues. The chain's CDR3 is CASSIFGSLAGAINEQFF. CDR3 nucleotide sequence: TGTGCCAGTAGTATTTTCGGGTCGCTAGCGGGGGCTATCAATGAGCAGTTCTTC. The full variable domain, with the rest looked up from reference TRBV19 and TRBJ2-1, is DGGITQSPKYLFRKEGQNVTLSCEQNLNHDAMYWYRQDPGQGLRLIYYSQIVNDFQKGDIAEGYSVSREKKESFPLTVTSAQKNPTAFYLCASSIFGSLAGAINEQFFGPGTRLTVL.

CDR3 coding DNA: TGTGCCAGCCAACGAGGTGGAAATGAAAAACTGTTTTTT. Translating it yields CASQRGGNEKLFF. This chain links TRBV6-5 with TRBJ1-4; no clear D. V lost 8 bases, J lost 5 bases, and 12 bases lay in between. This CDR3 has 13 residues. Germline assignment: CDR1 MNHEY and CDR2 SVGAGI.

The chain carries TRBV6-5 and TRBJ2-7, with 8 bases fitting TRBD2. CDR1 and CDR2 from the germline V gene are MNHEY and SVGAGI. V lost 8 bases to trimming and J lost 7 bases; unmatched junction nucleotides: 16. The CDR3 extends over 15 amino acids. Here the CDR3 reads CASGGASGPWDEQYF. The CDR3 coding sequence is TGTGCCAGCGGGGGGGCTAGCGGGCCCTGGGATGAGCAGTACTTC.